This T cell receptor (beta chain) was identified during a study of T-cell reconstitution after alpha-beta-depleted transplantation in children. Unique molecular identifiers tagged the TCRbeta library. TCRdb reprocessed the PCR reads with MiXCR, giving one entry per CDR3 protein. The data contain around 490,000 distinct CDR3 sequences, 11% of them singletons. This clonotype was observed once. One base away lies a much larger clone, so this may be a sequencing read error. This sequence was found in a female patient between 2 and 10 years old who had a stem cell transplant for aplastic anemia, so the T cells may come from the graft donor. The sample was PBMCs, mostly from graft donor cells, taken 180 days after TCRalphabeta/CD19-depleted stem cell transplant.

CDR3 region: CASPPSGRTSYNEQFF. For the CDR3, the DNA is TGTGCCAGCCCACCGAGCGGGAGGACCTCCTACAATGAGCAGTTCTTC. The chain uses TRBV18 and TRBJ2-1; TRBD2 aligns across 9 bases. The CDR3 contains 16 residues. Germline assignment: CDR1 KGHSH and CDR2 LQKENI. Combining the CDR3 with reference TRBV18 and TRBJ2-1 gives the whole variable domain NAGVMQNPRHLVRRRGQEARLRCSPMKGHSHVYWYRQLPEEGLKFMVYLQKENIIDESGMPKERFSAEFPKEGPSILRIQQVVRGDSAAYFCASPPSGRTSYNEQFFGPGTRLTVL.